The present T cell receptor (beta chain) was sequenced within a study of T-cell reconstitution after alpha-beta-depleted transplantation in children. Preparation of the TCRbeta library used unique molecular identifiers. Each CDR3 protein gets one entry after TCRdb re-called the PCR reads with MiXCR. This table has 150,000 to 250,000 distinct CDR3 sequences, 13% to 15% appearing once. This clonotype was observed at least ten times. Germline V lookup: CDR1 SEHNR, CDR2 FQNEAQ (reference sequence). CDR3 length: 16 amino acids. V lost 3 bases and J lost 4; bases outside the gene matches: 5. J is TRBJ2-1 and V is TRBV7-9, with 11 bases that match TRBD2. This specimen consisted of PBMCs from the stem cell graft donor, obtained from the stem cell graft. This receptor was identified in a human donor who donated a stem cell graft to a child with acute lymphoblastic leukemia. CDR3 coding DNA: TGTGCCAGCAGCTTTGGTGGGACTAGCGGTTACAATGAGCAGTTCTTC. This gives the protein CASSFGGTSGYNEQFF.